Listed below are T cell receptor beta chains from one sample, sequenced in a study of cytomegalovirus exposure and HLA in healthy donors. This table comes from immunoSEQ multiplex PCR, and its TCRdb copy is limited to in-frame clones, with some not included. The table has approximately 140,000 clones, roughly 80% seen once. Sequenced input: PBMCs. The receptor source for this set is a woman aged 45-59 years in good health and CMV-seronegative. The CDR3 runs from the conserved cysteine through the conserved F or W. Each record gives: CDR3 protein, CDR3 DNA, clone size, D gene, V gene, J gene, CDR3 length. The D gene is left open where the match is weak. Only part of the rows carry a size: once, few, many, or a class if the clone is expanded.

CAWRIRGATGELFF	TGTGCCTGGAGAATCAGGGGGGCCACCGGGGAGCTGTTTTTT	NA	NA	TRBV30	TRBJ2-2	14
CASSRGTSGVETQYF	TGTGCCAGCAGCAGGGGGACTAGCGGGGTTGAGACCCAGTACTTC	NA	TRBD2	TRBV5-4	TRBJ2-5	15
CASRPAGPGANVLTF	TGTGCAAGTCGCCCCGCGGGGCCCGGGGCCAACGTCCTGACTTTC	NA	NA	TRBV12-2	TRBJ2-6	15
CSVAQTQDTQYF	TGCAGCGTTGCCCAGACTCAAGATACGCAGTATTTT	NA	NA	TRBV29-1	TRBJ2-3	12
CASTREPGVDGYTF	TGTGCCAGCACCCGTGAGCCGGGGGTAGACGGCTACACCTTC	NA	NA	TRBV5-4	TRBJ1-2	14
CASSEYKGGRGEKLFF	TGTGCCAGCAGTGAATATAAAGGAGGGAGGGGTGAAAAACTGTTTTTT	NA	NA	TRBV25-1	TRBJ1-4	16
CASSLGGTAKGYEQYF	TGTGCCAGCAGCTTAGGCGGGACAGCCAAAGGGTACGAGCAGTACTTC	once	NA	TRBV7-9	TRBJ2-7	16
CATSRVGQGRETQYF	TGTGCCACCAGCAGAGTGGGCCAGGGAAGGGAGACCCAGTACTTC	NA	NA	TRBV15	TRBJ2-5	15
CASSGGTELSTDTQYF	TGTGCCAGCAGCGGCGGGACAGAGTTAAGCACAGATACGCAGTATTTT	NA	NA	TRBV5-4	TRBJ2-3	16
CASSARTSGGQNEQFF	TGTGCCAGCAGCGCACGGACTAGCGGGGGTCAGAATGAGCAGTTCTTC	NA	TRBD2	TRBV7-2	TRBJ2-1	16
CASSDRWQGGEQYF	TGTGCCAGCAGTGACCGTTGGCAGGGGGGCGAGCAGTACTTC	once	NA	TRBV2	TRBJ2-7	14
CASSLFPGRTDTQYF	TGTGCCAGCAGTTTATTTCCGGGTAGGACAGATACGCAGTATTTT	NA	NA	TRBV27	TRBJ2-3	15
CASSPGHRDYGYTF	TGTGCCAGCAGCCCCGGGCACAGGGACTATGGCTACACCTTC	NA	NA	TRBV4-2	TRBJ1-2	14
CASSWSGDSDQPQHF	TGTGCCAGTAGCTGGAGTGGGGATAGCGATCAGCCCCAGCATTTT	once	NA	TRBV19	TRBJ1-5	15
CASSWARGSGYTF	TGTGCCAGCAGTTGGGCCAGGGGGAGCGGCTACACCTTC	NA	TRBD1	TRBV27	TRBJ1-2	13
CASSEAQGSGYTF	TGTGCCAGCAGTGAGGCACAGGGGAGTGGCTACACCTTC	few	TRBD1	TRBV6-4	TRBJ1-2	13
CASSLIQGAYGYTF	TGTGCCAGCAGCTTGATACAGGGAGCCTATGGCTACACCTTC	NA	NA	TRBV5-6	TRBJ1-2	14
CASRQGATNEKLFF	TGCGCCAGCAGACAGGGGGCAACTAATGAAAAACTGTTTTTT	once	TRBD1	TRBV5-1	TRBJ1-4	14
CATRLGGGAEETQYF	TGTGCCACCCGCCTCGGCGGGGGGGCCGAAGAGACCCAGTACTTC	NA	TRBD2	TRBV27	TRBJ2-5	15
CAWNAGPHSNQPQHF	TGTGCCTGGAACGCGGGACCACATAGCAATCAGCCCCAGCATTTT	NA	NA	TRBV30	TRBJ1-5	15
CSVEIRVRGTEQFF	TGCAGCGTTGAAATTCGGGTACGGGGTACGGAGCAGTTCTTC	NA	NA	TRBV29-1	TRBJ2-1	14
CAWSARLAGGINEQFF	TGTGCCTGGAGTGCCAGACTAGCGGGGGGGATAAATGAGCAGTTCTTC	NA	TRBD2	TRBV30	TRBJ2-1	16
CASRDYRVANTEAFF	TGCGCCAGCAGAGACTACAGGGTGGCCAACACTGAAGCTTTCTTT	NA	NA	TRBV10-2	TRBJ1-1	15
CASSLTRLGTGELFF	TGTGCCAGCAGCTTAACCAGGCTGGGCACCGGGGAGCTGTTTTTT	NA	NA	TRBV5-5	TRBJ2-2	15
CASSDGRGPNQPQHF	TGTGCCAGCAGTGATGGCAGGGGGCCAAATCAGCCCCAGCATTTT	NA	TRBD1	TRBV25-1	TRBJ1-5	15
CAILTGAHQETQYF	TGTGCCATCCTGACAGGGGCACACCAAGAGACCCAGTACTTC	once	TRBD1	TRBV2	TRBJ2-5	14
CASHRQLGSPLHF	TGTGCCAGCCACCGACAGTTGGGATCACCCCTCCACTTT	NA	NA	TRBV6-5	TRBJ1-6	13
CASSLVGGMNTEAFF	TGCGCCAGCAGCTTGGTGGGGGGGATGAACACTGAAGCTTTCTTT	once	NA	TRBV5-1	TRBJ1-1	15
CASSQPYLSGANVLTF	TGCGCCAGCAGCCAACCCTATTTATCTGGGGCCAACGTCCTGACTTTC	once	NA	TRBV4-1	TRBJ2-6	16
CASSLGAYYEQYF	TGCGCCAGCAGCTTGGGGGCATACTACGAGCAGTACTTC	NA	NA	TRBV5-1	TRBJ2-7	13
CASSWTGSSSYTF	TGCGCCAGCAGCTGGACAGGGTCTTCGAGCTACACCTTC	NA	TRBD1	TRBV5-1	TRBJ1-2	13
CASRTGTSGAGELFF	TGTGCCAGCAGGACCGGGACTAGCGGGGCCGGGGAGCTGTTTTTT	NA	TRBD2	TRBV2	TRBJ2-2	15
CASSQSPGYTEAFF	TGCGCCAGCAGCCAGTCCCCAGGGTACACTGAAGCTTTCTTT	NA	NA	TRBV4-1	TRBJ1-1	14
CASLRTALKRHF	TGCGCCAGCCTCAGAACCGCCCTGAAAAGGCATTTT	NA	NA	TRBV5-1	TRBJ1-5	12
CASSQEEGGDEKLFF	TGTGCCAGCAGCCAAGAGGAAGGGGGCGATGAAAAACTGTTTTTT	once	TRBD1	TRBV4-2	TRBJ1-4	15
CASSMGQAYNSPLHF	TGTGCCAGCAGCATGGGACAGGCTTATAATTCACCCCTCCACTTT	NA	TRBD1	TRBV7-2	TRBJ1-6	15
CASSFGDGRDTQYF	TGCGCCAGCAGCTTCGGAGACGGCCGAGATACGCAGTATTTT	NA	NA	TRBV5-1	TRBJ2-3	14
CASTPPGSHNEQFF	TGTGCCAGCACCCCTCCCGGGAGTCACAATGAGCAGTTCTTC	NA	NA	TRBV6-5	TRBJ2-1	14
CASSLGGRLTEGYTF	TGCGCCAGCAGCTTGGGAGGCCGCTTGACGGAAGGCTACACCTTC	NA	NA	TRBV5-1	TRBJ1-2	15
CASSSPSSYEQYF	TGTGCCAGCAGCTCCCCGAGCTCCTACGAGCAGTACTTC	NA	NA	TRBV7-9	TRBJ2-7	13
CASSPAGTIHYEQYF	TGTGCCAGTAGTCCCGCCGGGACAATACACTACGAGCAGTACTTC	NA	NA	TRBV19	TRBJ2-7	15
CASSSPGQFGYTF	TGTGCCAGCAGCTCCCCCGGACAGTTTGGCTACACCTTC	NA	NA	TRBV6-5	TRBJ1-2	13
CASSMGQIYEQYF	TGCGCCAGCAGCATGGGACAGATCTACGAGCAGTACTTC	NA	TRBD1	TRBV5-1	TRBJ2-7	13
CASSQSGTGFYGYTF	TGTGCCAGCAGTCAGTCCGGGACAGGCTTCTATGGCTACACCTTC	NA	TRBD1	TRBV2	TRBJ1-2	15
CASSLSGQGSGQFF	TGTGCCAGCAGCTTATCGGGACAGGGGTCGGGGCAGTTCTTC	NA	TRBD1	TRBV7-6	TRBJ2-1	14
CASSLAGGNEQFF	TGTGCCAGCAGCCTAGCGGGGGGCAATGAGCAGTTCTTC	NA	TRBD2	TRBV9	TRBJ2-1	13
CASSLSTGLAGGQRMANEQFF	TGCGCCAGCAGCTTGAGCACAGGACTAGCGGGGGGCCAAAGAATGGCCAATGAGCAGTTCTTC	NA	TRBD2	TRBV5-1	TRBJ2-1	21
CASSVGVSNYGYTF	TGTGCCAGCAGCGTAGGAGTTTCTAACTATGGCTACACCTTC	NA	NA	TRBV9	TRBJ1-2	14